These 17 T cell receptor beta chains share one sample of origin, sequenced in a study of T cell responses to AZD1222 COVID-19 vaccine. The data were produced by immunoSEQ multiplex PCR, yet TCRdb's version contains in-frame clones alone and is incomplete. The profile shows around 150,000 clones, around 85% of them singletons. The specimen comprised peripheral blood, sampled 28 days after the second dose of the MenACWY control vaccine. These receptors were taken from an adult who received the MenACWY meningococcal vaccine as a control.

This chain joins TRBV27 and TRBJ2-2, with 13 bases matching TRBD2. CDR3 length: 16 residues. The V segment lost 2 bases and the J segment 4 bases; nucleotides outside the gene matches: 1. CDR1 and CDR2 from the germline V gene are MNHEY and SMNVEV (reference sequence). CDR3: CASSLTSGRATGELFF. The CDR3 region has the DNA TGTGCCAGCAGTTTAACTAGCGGGAGGGCCACCGGGGAGCTGTTTTTT.

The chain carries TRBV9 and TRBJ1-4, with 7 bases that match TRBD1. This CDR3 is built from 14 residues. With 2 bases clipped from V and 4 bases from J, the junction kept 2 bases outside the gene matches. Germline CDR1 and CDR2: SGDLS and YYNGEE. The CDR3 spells CASSVGQINEKLFF. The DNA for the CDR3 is TGTGCCAGCAGCGTGGGACAGATTAATGAAAAACTGTTTTTT.

In nucleotides, the CDR3 is TGTGCCAGCAGCCGTGGGACCAGGGCTTCCTACAATGAGCAGTTCTTC. Residues: CASSRGTRASYNEQFF. V gene TRBV7-9 combines with J gene TRBJ2-1; the D call may be TRBD1 or TRBD2 (5 bases each). V lost 5 bases, J lost 1 base, and 15 bases lay in between. The CDR3 loop spans 16 amino acids. Germline V gene lookup returns CDR1 SEHNR and CDR2 FQNEAQ (reference sequence).

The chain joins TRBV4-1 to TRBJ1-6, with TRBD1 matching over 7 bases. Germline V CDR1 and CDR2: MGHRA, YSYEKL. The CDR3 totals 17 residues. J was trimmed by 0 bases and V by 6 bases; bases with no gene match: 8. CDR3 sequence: CASRAGQASSYNSPLHF. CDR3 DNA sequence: TGCGCCAGCAGGGCCGGACAGGCAAGCTCCTATAATTCACCCCTCCACTTT.

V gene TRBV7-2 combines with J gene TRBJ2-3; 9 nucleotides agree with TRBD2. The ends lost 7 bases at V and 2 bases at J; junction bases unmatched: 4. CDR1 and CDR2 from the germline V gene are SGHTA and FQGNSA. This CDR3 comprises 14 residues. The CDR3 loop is CASTLAGHTDTQYF. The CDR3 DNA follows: TGTGCCAGCACCCTAGCGGGGCACACAGATACGCAGTATTTT.

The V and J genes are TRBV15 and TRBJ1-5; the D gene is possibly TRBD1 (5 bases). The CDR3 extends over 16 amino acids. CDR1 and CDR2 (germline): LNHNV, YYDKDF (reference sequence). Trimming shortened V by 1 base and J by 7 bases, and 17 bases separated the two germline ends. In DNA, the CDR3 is TGTGCCACCAGCAGAGCGCCTAAGGGCGAGGGGCAGCCCCAGCATTTT. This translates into CATSRAPKGEGQPQHF.

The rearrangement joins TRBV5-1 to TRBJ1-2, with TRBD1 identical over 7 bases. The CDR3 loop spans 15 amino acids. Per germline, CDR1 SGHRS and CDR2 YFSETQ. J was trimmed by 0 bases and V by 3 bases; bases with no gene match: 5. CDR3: CASSYGQATNYGYTF. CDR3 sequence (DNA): TGCGCCAGCAGCTACGGACAGGCTACTAACTATGGCTACACCTTC.

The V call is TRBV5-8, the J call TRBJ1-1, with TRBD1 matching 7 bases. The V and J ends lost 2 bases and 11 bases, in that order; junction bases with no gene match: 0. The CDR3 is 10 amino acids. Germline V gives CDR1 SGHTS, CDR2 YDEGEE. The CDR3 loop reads CASSLQGAFF. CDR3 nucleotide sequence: TGTGCCAGCAGCTTACAGGGGGCTTTCTTT.

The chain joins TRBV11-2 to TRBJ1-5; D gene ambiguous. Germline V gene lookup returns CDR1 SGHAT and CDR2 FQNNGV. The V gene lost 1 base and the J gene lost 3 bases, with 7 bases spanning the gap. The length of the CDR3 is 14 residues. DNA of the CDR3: TGTGCCAGCAGCTTAGCACAGTACAATCAGCCCCAGCATTTT. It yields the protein CASSLAQYNQPQHF.

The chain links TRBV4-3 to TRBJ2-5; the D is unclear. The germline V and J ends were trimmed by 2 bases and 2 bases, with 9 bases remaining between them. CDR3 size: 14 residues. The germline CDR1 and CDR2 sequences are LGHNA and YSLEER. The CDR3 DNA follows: TGCGCCAGCAGCCAATGGTCGGCACAAGAGACCCAGTACTTC. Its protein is CASSQWSAQETQYF.

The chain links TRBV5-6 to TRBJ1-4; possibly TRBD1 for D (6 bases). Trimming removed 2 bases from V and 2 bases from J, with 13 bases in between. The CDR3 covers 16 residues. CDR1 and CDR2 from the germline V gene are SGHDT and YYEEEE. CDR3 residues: CASSFYTGPTNEKLFF. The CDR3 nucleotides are TGTGCCAGCAGCTTTTATACAGGGCCCACTAATGAAAAACTGTTTTTT.

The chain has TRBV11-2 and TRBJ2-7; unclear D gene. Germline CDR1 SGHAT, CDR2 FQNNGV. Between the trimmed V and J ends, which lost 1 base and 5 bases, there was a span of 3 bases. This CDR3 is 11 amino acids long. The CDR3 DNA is TGTGCCAGCAGCTTAGGACACGAGCAGTACGTC. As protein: CASSLGHEQYV.

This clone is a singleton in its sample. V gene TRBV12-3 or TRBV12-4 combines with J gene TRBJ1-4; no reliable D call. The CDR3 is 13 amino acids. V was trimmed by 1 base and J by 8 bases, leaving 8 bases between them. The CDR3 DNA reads TGTGCCAGCAGTTTAGGCCTTGCCGAAAAACTGTTTTTT. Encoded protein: CASSLGLAEKLFF.

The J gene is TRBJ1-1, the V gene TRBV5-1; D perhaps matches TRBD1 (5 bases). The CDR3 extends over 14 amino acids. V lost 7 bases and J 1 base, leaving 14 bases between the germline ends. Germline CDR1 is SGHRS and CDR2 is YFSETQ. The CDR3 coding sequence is TGCGCCAGCTTCCCCCCAGGGAGGAACACTGAAGCTTTCTTT. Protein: CASFPPGRNTEAFF.

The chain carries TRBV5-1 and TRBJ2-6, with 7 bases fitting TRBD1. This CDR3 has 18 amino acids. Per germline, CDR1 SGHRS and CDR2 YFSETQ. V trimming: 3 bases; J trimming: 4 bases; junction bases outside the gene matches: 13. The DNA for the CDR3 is TGCGCCAGCAGCTGGGGTGACAGGGCCTTATCAGGGGCCAACGTCCTGACTTTC. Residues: CASSWGDRALSGANVLTF.

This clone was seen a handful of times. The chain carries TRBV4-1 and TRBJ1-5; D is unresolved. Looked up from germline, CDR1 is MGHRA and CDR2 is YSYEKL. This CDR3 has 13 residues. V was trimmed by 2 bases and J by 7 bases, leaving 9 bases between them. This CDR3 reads CASSQIVGQPQHF. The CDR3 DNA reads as TGCGCCAGCAGCCAAATAGTAGGGCAGCCCCAGCATTTT.

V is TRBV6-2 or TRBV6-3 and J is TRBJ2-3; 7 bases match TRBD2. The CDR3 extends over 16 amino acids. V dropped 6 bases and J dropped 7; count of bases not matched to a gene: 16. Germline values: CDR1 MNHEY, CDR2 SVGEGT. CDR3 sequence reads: CASRPSLRTSENTQYF. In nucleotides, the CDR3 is TGTGCCAGCAGGCCTAGCTTAAGAACTAGCGAGAATACGCAGTATTTT.